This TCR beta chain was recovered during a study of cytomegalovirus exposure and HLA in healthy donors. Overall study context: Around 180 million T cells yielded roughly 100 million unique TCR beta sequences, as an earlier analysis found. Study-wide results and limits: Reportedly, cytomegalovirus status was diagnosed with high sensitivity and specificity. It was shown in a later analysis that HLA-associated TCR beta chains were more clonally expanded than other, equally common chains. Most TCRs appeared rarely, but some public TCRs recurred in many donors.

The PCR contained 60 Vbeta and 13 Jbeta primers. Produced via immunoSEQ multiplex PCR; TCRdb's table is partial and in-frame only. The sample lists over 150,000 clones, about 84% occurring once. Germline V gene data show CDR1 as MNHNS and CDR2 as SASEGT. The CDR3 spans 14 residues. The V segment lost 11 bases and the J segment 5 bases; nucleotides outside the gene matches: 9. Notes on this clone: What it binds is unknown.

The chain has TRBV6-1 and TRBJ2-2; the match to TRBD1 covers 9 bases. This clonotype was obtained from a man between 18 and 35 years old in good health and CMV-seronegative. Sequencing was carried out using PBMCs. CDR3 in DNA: TGTGCCGGCCGGGACAGGGTCTTTACCGGGGAGCTGTTTTTT. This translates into CAGRDRVFTGELFF.